This TCR beta chain originates from a study of T cell clones after liver transplantation. Study at large: HCV positivity affected three of eight recipients; the rest lacked autoimmune or viral indications.

Thawed unstimulated PBMCs were FACS-sorted by CD3, CD4 and CD8 into two populations. Per the germline V gene, CDR1 is WNHNN and CDR2 is SYGVQD (reference sequence). V lost 8 bases and J 6 bases, leaving 3 bases between the germline ends. This CDR3 is 9 amino acids long. Profiling relied on immunoSEQ multiplex PCR, and the TCRdb table lists in-frame clones only, not all of them. The sample has just over 80,000 clones; about 82% are singletons. V gene TRBV10-1 combines with J gene TRBJ2-3; D is uncertain. This receptor was taken from a human patient who received a liver transplant. Some T cells may arise from the graft donor. Sequenced here: CD4+ T cells from blood, sampled 45 to 46 months after liver transplant. CDR3 DNA sequence: TGCGCCAGCGTGGATACGCAGTATTTT. This translates into CASVDTQYF.